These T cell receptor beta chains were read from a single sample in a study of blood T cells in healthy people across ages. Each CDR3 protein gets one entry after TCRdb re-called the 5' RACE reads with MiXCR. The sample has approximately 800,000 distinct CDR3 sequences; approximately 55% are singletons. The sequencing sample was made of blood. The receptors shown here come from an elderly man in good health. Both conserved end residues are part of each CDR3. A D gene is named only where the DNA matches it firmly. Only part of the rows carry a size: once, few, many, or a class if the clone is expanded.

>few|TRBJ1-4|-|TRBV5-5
TGTGCCAGCAGCCTCCGTGAAGGGGGGAGTGAAAAACTGTTTTTT
CASSLREGGSEKLFF
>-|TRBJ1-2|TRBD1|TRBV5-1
TGCGCCAGCAGCACCGCCGGGACAGGGAAGAATTATGGCTACACCTTC
CASSTAGTGKNYGYTF
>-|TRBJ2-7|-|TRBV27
TGTGCCAGCAGTGCAGGGGTGCCTAGCGCATTATACGAGCAGTACTTC
CASSAGVPSALYEQYF
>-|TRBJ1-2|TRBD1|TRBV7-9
TGTGCCAGCAGCGGGACAGGGAATGGCAACACCTTC
CASSGTGNGNTF
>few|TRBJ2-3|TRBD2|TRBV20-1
TGCAGTGCTAGAGATTTGCTAGCGGGACACTGGACAGATACGCAGTATTTT
CSARDLLAGHWTDTQYF
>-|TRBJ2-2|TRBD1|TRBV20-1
TGCAGTGCTAGAGTGACAGGGAGCGGGGAGCTGTTTTTT
CSARVTGSGELFF
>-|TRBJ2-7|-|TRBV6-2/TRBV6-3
TGTGCCAGCAGCCTCCCCACAGGAACCTACGAGCAGTACTTC
CASSLPTGTYEQYF
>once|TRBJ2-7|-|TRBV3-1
TGTGCCAGCAGCCAAAGCGAGACAGGGAGGTACGAGCAGTACTTC
CASSQSETGRYEQYF
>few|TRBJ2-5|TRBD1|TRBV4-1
TGCGCCAGCAGCCAAGCTCCCAGGGGGGAGACCCAGTACTTC
CASSQAPRGETQYF
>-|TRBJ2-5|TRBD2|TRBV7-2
TGTGCCAGCAGCAAGAGCGGGAGGGCCGGGAACAATGAGCAGTACTTC
CASSKSGRAGNNEQYF
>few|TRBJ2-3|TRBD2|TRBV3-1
TGTGCCAGCAGCCAAACTAGCGGGAGTGCAGATACGCAGTATTTT
CASSQTSGSADTQYF
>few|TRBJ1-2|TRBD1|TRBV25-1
TGTGCCAGCCGGAGCGGGACAGACTATGGCTACACCTTC
CASRSGTDYGYTF
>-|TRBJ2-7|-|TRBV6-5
TGTGCCAGCGCGATGGGACGATTCTCCTACGAGCAGTACTTC
CASAMGRFSYEQYF
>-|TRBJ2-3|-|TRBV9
TGTGCCATGAACGGCCGTCGGGTCTCCGTGGCAGATACGCAGTATTTT
CAMNGRRVSVADTQYF
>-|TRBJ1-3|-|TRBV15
TGTGCCACCAGCAGTGGGGGCTCTGGAAACACCATATATTTT
CATSSGGSGNTIYF
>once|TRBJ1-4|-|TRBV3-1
TGTGCCAGCAGCCAGGGTGTGCTGGATGAAAAACTGTTTTTT
CASSQGVLDEKLFF
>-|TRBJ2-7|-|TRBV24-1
TGTGCCACCAGTGATGCCCGAAAAGCGAACGAGCAGTACTTC
CATSDARKANEQYF
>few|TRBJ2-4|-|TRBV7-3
TGTGCCAGCAGCTCCCGGACTCAGTACTTC
CASSSRTQYF
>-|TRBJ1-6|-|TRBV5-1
TGCGCCAGCAGGTGGTCGGGGGACCTCCCCAATTCACCCCTCCACTTT
CASRWSGDLPNSPLHF
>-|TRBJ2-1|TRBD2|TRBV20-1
TGCAGTGCAACCGGGACTAGCGGGTTTAATGAGCAGTTCTTC
CSATGTSGFNEQFF
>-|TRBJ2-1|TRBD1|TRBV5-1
TGCGCCAGCAGCTTGGACAGGGGGTACGATGAGCAGTTCTTC
CASSLDRGYDEQFF
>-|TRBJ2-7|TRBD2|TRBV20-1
TGCAGTGCTAGAGGAATAGCGGGAGGGATCTCCTACGAGCAGTACTTC
CSARGIAGGISYEQYF
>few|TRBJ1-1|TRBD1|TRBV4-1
TGCGCCAGCAGCCTCGCCGGACAGGGGGTCATGAACACTGAAGCTTTCTTT
CASSLAGQGVMNTEAFF
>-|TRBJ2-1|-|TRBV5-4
TGTGCCAGCAGCTTTGGGGATAGCTCCTACAATGAGCAGTTCTTC
CASSFGDSSYNEQFF
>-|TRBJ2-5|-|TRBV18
TGTGCCAGCTCACCACGTATCACGGACCGGGGCCAAGAGACCCAGTACTTC
CASSPRITDRGQETQYF
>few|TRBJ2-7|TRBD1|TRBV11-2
TGTGCCAGCACCCTCACAGGGGGGTGGCTTGCCGAGCAGTACTTC
CASTLTGGWLAEQYF
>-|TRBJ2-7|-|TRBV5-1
TGCGCCAGCAGCTTGGGCGGGGGCGCCCATGGATCCTACGAGCAGTACTTC
CASSLGGGAHGSYEQYF
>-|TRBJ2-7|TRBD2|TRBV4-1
TGCGCCAGCAGCCAAGATGGAGCGGGAGATGAGCAGTACTTC
CASSQDGAGDEQYF
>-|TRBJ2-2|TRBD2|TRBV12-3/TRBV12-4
TGTGCCAGCAGCCCCGATGGGCTAGCGGGAAACACCGGGGAGCTGTTTTTT
CASSPDGLAGNTGELFF
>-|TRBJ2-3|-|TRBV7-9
TGTGCCAGCAGCTGGAATGGCCCAGATACGCAGTATTTT
CASSWNGPDTQYF
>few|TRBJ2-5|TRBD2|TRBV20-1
TGCAGTGCTCAATCGGGAGGGAGAGAGACCCAGTACTTC
CSAQSGGRETQYF
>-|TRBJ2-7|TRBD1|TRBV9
TGTGCCAGCACCCCGGAGGCGGGACAGGGGGTAAGGGAGCAGTACTTC
CASTPEAGQGVREQYF
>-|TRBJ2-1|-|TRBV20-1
TGCAGTGCTAGAGATCCCCTAGGCGATGAGCAGTTCTTC
CSARDPLGDEQFF
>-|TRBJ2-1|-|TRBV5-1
TGCGCCAGCAGACCAGGGACGCCATCCTACAATGAGCAGTTCTTC
CASRPGTPSYNEQFF
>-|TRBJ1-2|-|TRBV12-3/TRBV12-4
TGTGCCAGCAGTTCTGGACGGATCAACTATGGCTACACCTTC
CASSSGRINYGYTF
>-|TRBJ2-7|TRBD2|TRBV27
TGTGCCAGCAGTCCCCGGACTAGCGGGAGAAGATCCTCGACCTACGAGCAGTACTTC
CASSPRTSGRRSSTYEQYF
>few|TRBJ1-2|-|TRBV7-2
TGTGCCAGCAGCTTAGTGGGAGTTGGCTACACCTTC
CASSLVGVGYTF
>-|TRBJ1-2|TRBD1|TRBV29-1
TGCAGCGTTCTAAAGGACAGGGGATATGGCTACACCTTC
CSVLKDRGYGYTF
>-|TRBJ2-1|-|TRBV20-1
TGCAGTGCTAGGAGTTGGTGGGGAGTATCCTACAATGAGCAGTTCTTC
CSARSWWGVSYNEQFF
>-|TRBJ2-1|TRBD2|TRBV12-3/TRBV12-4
TGTGCCAGCAGTCCTCCGGGGCTAGCGGGAGGAATGTACAATGAGCAGTTCTTC
CASSPPGLAGGMYNEQFF
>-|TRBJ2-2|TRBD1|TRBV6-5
TGTGCCAGCGGACGGACAGGGAGTGCCGGGGAGCTGTTTTTT
CASGRTGSAGELFF
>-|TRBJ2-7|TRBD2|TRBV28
TGTGCCAGCGCTGGGGGACTAGCGGGAGGGCCACCCGAGCAGTACTTC
CASAGGLAGGPPEQYF
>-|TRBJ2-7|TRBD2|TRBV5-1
TGCGCCAGCAGCCCCCTAGCGGGAGGGCGGACCTACGAGCAGTACTTC
CASSPLAGGRTYEQYF
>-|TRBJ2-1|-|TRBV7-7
TGTGCTAGCAGCGCCTGGCGGGATGGGGAGCAGTTCTTC
CASSAWRDGEQFF
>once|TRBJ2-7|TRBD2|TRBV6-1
TGTGCCAGCAGCGTGACTAGCGGGACCACCGAGCAGTACTTC
CASSVTSGTTEQYF
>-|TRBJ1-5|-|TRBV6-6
TGTGCCAGCAGTGGTCCGGGACCCAATAGCAATCAGCCCCAGCATTTT
CASSGPGPNSNQPQHF
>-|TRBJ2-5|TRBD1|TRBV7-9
TGTGCCAGCAGCTTAGCGCGGGGGACAGGGTTAGAGGAAGAGACCCAGTACTTC
CASSLARGTGLEEETQYF
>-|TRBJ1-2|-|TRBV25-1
TGTGCCAGCAGCCATAAGGCAGGGACTTCCTATGGCTACACCTTC
CASSHKAGTSYGYTF
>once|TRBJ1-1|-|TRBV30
TGTGCCTGGAGTCCGTCCATGAACACTGAAGCTTTCTTT
CAWSPSMNTEAFF
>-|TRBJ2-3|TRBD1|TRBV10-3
TGTGCCATCAGGTCGGACAGGGGAGATACGCAGTATTTT
CAIRSDRGDTQYF